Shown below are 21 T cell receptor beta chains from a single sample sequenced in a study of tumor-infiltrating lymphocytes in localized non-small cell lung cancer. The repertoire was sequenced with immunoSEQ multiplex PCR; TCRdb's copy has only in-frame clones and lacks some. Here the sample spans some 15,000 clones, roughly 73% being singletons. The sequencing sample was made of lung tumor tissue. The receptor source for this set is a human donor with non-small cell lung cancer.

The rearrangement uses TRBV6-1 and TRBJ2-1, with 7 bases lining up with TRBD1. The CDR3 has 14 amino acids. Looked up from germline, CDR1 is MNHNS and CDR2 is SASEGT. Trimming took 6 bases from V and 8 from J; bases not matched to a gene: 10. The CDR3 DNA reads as TGTGCCAGCAGCAGGACAGGCAAGGGCTATGAGCAGTTCTTC. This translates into CASSRTGKGYEQFF.

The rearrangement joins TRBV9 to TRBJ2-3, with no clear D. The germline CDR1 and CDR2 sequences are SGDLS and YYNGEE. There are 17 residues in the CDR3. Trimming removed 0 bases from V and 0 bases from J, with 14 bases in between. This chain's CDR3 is CASSVDGTATSTDTQYF. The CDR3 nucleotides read TGTGCCAGCAGCGTAGACGGAACGGCCACTAGCACAGATACGCAGTATTTT.

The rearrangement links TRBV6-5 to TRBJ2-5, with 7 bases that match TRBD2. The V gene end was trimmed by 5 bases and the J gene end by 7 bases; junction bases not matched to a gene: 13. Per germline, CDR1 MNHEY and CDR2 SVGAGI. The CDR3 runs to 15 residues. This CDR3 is CASSRERGAQATQYF. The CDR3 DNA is TGTGCCAGCAGTCGCGAGCGGGGAGCCCAGGCGACCCAGTACTTC.

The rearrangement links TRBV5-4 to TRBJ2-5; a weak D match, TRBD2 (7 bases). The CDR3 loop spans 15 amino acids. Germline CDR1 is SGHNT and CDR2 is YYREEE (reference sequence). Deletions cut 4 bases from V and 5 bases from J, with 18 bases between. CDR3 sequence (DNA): TGTGCCAGCAGCCCCCCTAGGGGGGGACGGGAGACCCAGTACTTC. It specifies CASSPPRGGRETQYF.

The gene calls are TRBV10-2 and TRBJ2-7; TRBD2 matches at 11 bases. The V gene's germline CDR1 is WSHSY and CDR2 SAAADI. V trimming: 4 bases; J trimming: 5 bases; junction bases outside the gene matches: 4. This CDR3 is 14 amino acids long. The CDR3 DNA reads TGCGCCAGCAGTGGGGGACTAGCGGAAAACGAGCAGTACTTC. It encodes CASSGGLAENEQYF.

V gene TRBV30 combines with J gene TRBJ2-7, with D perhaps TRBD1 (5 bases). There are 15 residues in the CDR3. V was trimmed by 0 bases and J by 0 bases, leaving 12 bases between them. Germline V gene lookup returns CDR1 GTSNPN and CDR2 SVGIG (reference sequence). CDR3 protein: CAWSVFRAASYEQYF. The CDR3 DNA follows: TGTGCCTGGAGTGTTTTCAGGGCGGCCTCCTACGAGCAGTACTTC.

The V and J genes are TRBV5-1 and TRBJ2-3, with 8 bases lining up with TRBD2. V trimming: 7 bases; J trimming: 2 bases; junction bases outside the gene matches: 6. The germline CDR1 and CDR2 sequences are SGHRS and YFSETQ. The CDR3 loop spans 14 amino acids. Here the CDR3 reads CASYSGMITDTQYF. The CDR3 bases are TGCGCCAGCTATAGCGGGATGATCACAGATACGCAGTATTTT.

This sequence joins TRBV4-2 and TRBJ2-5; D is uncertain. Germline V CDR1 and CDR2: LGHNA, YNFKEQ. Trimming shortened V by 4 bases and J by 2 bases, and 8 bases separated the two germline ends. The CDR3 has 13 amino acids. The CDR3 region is CASSPRTQETQYF. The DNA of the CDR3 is TGTGCCAGCAGCCCGCGCACTCAAGAGACCCAGTACTTC.

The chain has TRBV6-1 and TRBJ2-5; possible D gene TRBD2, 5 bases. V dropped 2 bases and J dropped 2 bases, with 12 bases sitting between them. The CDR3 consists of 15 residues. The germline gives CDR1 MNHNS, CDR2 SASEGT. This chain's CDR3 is CASSEYGIYQETQYF. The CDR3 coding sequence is TGTGCCAGCAGTGAATACGGGATTTATCAAGAGACCCAGTACTTC.

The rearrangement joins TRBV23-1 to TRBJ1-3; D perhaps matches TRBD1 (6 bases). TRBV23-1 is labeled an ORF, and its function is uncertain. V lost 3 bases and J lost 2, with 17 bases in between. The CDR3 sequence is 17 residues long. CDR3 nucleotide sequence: TGCGCCAGCAGTCATCGGGCCAGGGGAGTAACTGGAAACACCATATATTTT. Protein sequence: CASSHRARGVTGNTIYF.

CDR3 amino acids: CAWSEIRSIMDGYTF. DNA of the CDR3: TGTGCCTGGAGCGAAATCAGGAGTATTATGGATGGCTACACCTTC. The chain links TRBV30 to TRBJ1-2; no reliable D call. The CDR3 loop spans 15 amino acids. V lost 3 bases and J 6 bases, leaving 20 bases between the germline ends. The germline CDR1 and CDR2 sequences are GTSNPN and SVGIG (reference sequence).

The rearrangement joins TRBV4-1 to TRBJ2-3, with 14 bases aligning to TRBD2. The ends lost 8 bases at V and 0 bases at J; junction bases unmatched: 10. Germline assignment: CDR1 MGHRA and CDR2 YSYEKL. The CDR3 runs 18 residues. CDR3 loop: CASRGLAGGRTSTDTQYF. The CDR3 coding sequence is TGCGCCAGCCGAGGACTAGCGGGAGGAAGAACTAGCACAGATACGCAGTATTTT.

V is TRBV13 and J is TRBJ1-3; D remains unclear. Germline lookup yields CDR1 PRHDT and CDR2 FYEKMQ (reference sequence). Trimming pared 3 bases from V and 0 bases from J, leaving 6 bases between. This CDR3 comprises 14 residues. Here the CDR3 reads CASSFKVSGNTIYF. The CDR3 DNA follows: TGTGCCAGCAGCTTTAAGGTCTCTGGAAACACCATATATTTT.

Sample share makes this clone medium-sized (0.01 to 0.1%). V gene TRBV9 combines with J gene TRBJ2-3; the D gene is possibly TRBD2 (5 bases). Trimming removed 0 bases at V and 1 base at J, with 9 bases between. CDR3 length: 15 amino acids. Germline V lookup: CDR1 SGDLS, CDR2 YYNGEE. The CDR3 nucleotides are TGTGCCAGCAGCGTAGTGGTGGGAGGCACAGATACGCAGTATTTT. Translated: CASSVVVGGTDTQYF.

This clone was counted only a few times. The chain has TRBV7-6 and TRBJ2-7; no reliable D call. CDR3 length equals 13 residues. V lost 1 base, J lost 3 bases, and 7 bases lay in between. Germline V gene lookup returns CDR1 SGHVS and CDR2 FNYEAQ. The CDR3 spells CASSLETYYEQYF. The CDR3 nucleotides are TGTGCCAGCAGCTTAGAAACATACTACGAGCAGTACTTC.

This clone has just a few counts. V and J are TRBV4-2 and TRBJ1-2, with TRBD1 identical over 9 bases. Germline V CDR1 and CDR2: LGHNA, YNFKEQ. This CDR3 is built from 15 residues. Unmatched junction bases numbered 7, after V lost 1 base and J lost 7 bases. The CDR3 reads CASSQVSGQGSGYTF. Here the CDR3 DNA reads TGTGCCAGCAGCCAAGTATCCGGACAGGGGAGTGGCTACACCTTC.

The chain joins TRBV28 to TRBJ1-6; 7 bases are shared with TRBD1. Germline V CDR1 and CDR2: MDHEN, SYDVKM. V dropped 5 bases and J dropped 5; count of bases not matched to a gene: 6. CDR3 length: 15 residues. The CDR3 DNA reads TGTGCCAGCAGTCGGGGGGACAGCGATAATTCACCCCTCCACTTT. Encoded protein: CASSRGDSDNSPLHF.

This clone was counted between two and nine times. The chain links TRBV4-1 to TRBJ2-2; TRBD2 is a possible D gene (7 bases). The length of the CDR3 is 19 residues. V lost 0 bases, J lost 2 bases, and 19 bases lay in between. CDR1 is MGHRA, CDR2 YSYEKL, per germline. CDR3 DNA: TGCGCCAGCAGCCAAGATCGATGGGAGGGAGGGGGAAACACCGGGGAGCTGTTTTTT. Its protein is CASSQDRWEGGGNTGELFF.

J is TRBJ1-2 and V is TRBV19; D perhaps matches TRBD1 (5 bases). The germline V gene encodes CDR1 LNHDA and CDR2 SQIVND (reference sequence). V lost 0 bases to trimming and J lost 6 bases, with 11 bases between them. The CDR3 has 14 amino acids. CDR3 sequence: CASSIDGRQNGYTF. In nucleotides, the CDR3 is TGTGCCAGTAGTATAGATGGGAGACAGAATGGCTACACCTTC.

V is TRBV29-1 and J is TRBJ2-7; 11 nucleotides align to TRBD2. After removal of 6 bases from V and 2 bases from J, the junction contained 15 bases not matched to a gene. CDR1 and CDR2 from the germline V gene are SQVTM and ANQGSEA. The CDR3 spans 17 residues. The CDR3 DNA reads TGCAGCGTCATAAACCCCCACTCTAGCGGGGGGACCTACGAGCAGTACTTC. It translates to CSVINPHSSGGTYEQYF.

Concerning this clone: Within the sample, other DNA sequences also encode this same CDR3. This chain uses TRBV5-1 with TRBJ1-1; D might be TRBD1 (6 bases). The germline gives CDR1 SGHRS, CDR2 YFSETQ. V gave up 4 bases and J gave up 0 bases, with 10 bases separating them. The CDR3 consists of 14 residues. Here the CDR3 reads CASSAGQMNTEAFF. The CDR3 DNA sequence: TGCGCCAGCAGCGCCGGACAGATGAACACTGAAGCTTTCTTT.